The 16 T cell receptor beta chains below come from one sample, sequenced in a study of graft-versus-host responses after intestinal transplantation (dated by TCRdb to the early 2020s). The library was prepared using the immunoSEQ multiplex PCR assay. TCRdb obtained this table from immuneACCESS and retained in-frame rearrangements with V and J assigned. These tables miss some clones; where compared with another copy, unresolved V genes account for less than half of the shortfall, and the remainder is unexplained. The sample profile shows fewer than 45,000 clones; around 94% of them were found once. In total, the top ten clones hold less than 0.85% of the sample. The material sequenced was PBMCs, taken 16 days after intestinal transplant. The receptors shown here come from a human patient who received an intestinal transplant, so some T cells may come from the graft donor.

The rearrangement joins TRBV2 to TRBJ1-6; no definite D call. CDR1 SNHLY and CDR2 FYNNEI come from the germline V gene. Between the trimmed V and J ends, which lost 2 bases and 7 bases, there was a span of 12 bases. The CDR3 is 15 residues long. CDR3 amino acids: CASSELAGGNSPLHF. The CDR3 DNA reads TGTGCCAGCAGTGAACTTGCAGGAGGGAATTCACCCCTCCACTTT.

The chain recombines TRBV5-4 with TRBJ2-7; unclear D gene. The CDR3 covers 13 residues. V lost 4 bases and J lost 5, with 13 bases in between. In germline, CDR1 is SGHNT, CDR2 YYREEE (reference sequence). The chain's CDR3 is CASSPSLWNEQYF. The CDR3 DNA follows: TGTGCCAGCAGCCCCAGCCTCTGGAACGAGCAGTACTTC.

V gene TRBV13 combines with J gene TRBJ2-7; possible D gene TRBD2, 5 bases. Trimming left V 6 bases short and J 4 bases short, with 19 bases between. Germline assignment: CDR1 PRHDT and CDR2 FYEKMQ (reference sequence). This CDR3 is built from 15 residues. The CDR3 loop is CASSQGRGSGYEQYF. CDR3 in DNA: TGTGCCAGCAGTCAAGGCCGGGGATCGGGTTACGAGCAGTACTTC.

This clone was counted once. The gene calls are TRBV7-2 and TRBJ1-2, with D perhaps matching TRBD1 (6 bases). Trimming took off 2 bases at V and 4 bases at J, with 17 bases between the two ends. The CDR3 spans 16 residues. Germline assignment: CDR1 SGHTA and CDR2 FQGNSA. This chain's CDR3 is CASSLRDSGASYGYTF. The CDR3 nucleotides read TGTGCCAGCAGCTTAAGAGATTCAGGGGCCTCCTATGGCTACACCTTC.

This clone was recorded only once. The CDR3 here is CASSLGTGREETQYF. In DNA form, the CDR3 reads TGTGCCAGCAGCTTAGGGACAGGGCGGGAAGAGACCCAGTACTTC. This chain joins TRBV7-8 and TRBJ2-5; 8 bases agree with TRBD1. This CDR3 is built from 15 residues. V trimming: 1 base; J trimming: 3 bases; junction bases outside the gene matches: 4. Germline assignment: CDR1 SGHVS and CDR2 FQNEAQ.

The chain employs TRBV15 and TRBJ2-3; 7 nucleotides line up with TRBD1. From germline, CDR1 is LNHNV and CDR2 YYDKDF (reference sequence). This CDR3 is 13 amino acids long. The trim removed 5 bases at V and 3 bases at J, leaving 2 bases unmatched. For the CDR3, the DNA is TGTGCCACCAGCGACAGGGCAACAGATACGCAGTATTTT. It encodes CATSDRATDTQYF.

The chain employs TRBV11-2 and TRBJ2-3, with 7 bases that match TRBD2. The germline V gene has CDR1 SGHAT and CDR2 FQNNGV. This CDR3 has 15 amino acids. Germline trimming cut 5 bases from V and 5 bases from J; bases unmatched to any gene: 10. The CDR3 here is CASSPFYGREDTQYF. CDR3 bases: TGTGCCAGCAGCCCCTTTTATGGGAGGGAAGATACGCAGTATTTT.

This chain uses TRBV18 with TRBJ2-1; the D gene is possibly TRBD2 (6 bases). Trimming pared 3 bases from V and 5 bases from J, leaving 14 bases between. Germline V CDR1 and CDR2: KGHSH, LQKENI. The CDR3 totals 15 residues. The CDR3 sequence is CASSPQLASHNEQFF. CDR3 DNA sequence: TGTGCCAGCTCACCCCAACTAGCATCCCACAATGAGCAGTTCTTC.

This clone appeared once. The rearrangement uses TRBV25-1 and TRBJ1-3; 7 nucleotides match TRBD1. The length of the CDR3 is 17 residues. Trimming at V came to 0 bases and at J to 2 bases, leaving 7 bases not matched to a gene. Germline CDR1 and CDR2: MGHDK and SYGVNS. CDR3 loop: CASSEYKKGAPGNTIYF. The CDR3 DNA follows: TGTGCCAGCAGTGAATATAAAAAGGGGGCGCCTGGAAACACCATATATTTT. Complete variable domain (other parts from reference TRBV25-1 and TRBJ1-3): EADIYQTPRYLVIGTGKKITLECSQTMGHDKMYWYQQDPGMELHLIHYSYGVNSTEKGDLSSESTVSRIRTEHFPLTLESARPSHTSQYLCASSEYKKGAPGNTIYFGEGSWLTVV.

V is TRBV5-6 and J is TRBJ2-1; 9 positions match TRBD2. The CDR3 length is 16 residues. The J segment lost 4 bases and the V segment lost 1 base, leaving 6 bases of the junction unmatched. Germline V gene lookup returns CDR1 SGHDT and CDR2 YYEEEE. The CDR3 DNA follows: TGTGCCAGCAGCTTGTGGCGGGAGGGCCTATACAATGAGCAGTTCTTC. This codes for CASSLWREGLYNEQFF. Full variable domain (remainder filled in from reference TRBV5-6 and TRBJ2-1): DAGVTQSPTHLIKTRGQQVTLRCSPKSGHDTVSWYQQALGQGPQFIFQYYEEEERQRGNFPDRFSGHQFPNYSSELNVNALLLGDSALYLCASSLWREGLYNEQFFGPGTRLTVL.

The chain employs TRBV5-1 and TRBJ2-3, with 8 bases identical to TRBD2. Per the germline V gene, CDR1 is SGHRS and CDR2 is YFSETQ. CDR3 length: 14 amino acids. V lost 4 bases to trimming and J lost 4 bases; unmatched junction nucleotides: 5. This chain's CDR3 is CASSGGRFPDTQYF. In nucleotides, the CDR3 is TGCGCCAGCAGCGGCGGGAGGTTCCCAGATACGCAGTATTTT.

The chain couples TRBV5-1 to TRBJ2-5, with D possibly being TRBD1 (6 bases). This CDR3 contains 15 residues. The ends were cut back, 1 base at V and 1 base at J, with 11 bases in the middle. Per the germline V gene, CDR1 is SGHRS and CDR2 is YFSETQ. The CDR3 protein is CASSLQGRGQETQYF. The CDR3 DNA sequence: TGCGCCAGCAGCTTGCAGGGGCGCGGCCAAGAGACCCAGTACTTC.

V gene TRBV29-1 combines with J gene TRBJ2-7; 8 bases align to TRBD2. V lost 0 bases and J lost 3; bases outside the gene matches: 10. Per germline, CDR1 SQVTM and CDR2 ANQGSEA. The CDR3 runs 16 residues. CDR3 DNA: TGCAGCGTTGAAGATGGGATAGCGGGAAGGTTCTACGAGCAGTACTTC. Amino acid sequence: CSVEDGIAGRFYEQYF.

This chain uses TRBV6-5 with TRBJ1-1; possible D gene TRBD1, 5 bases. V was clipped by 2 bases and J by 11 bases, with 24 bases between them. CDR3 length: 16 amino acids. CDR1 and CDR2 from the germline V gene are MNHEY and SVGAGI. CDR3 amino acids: CASSYPKNGEGLGAFF. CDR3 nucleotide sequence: TGTGCCAGCAGTTACCCCAAGAATGGGGAGGGGCTGGGGGCTTTCTTT.

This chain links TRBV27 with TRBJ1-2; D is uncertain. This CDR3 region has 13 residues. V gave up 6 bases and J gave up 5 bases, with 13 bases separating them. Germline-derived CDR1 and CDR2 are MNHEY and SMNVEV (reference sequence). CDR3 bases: TGTGCCAGCAGCCCAAGAGGAGAGTATGGCTACACCTTC. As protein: CASSPRGEYGYTF.

This CDR3 reads CASSNRDSYEQYF. For the CDR3, the DNA is TGTGCCAGCAGTAACCGGGACAGCTACGAGCAGTACTTC. The V and J genes are TRBV27 and TRBJ2-7; 7 positions match TRBD1. The CDR3 loop spans 13 amino acids. The V and J ends lost 5 bases and 3 bases, in that order; junction bases with no gene match: 4. Germline CDR1 MNHEY, CDR2 SMNVEV (reference sequence).